This T cell receptor (beta chain) was sequenced for a study of cytomegalovirus exposure and HLA in healthy donors. General study points: Cytomegalovirus status, reportedly, was diagnosed with high specificity and sensitivity by the classifier. Generally TCR sequences proved uncommon, though certain public TCRs appeared in numerous donors. The study put 150 to 200 TCR beta chains on its list as cytomegalovirus-associated. It was found in a later analysis that first-cohort TCR clusters tended to co-occur in the 100 to 150 validation repertoires.

The CDR3 consists of 12 residues. With 5 bases removed from V and 4 bases from J, the gap between germline ends came to 9 bases. Germline V gene sequence: CDR1 SGHRS, CDR2 YFSETQ. Assay: immunoSEQ multiplex PCR; the TCRdb copy retains only in-frame clones and omits some. Here the sample spans approximately 120,000 clones, roughly 89% being singletons. As regards this clone: Its target is not known.

The sequence was collected from a woman aged 18-35 years in good health and CMV-seronegative. Sequencing input: PBMCs. The J gene is TRBJ1-1, the V gene TRBV5-1, with TRBD1 as a possible D gene (5 bases). The CDR3 region has the DNA TGCGCCAGCAGGGGGGGAAGCACTGAAGCTTTCTTT. This codes for CASRGGSTEAFF.